Shown below are 27 T cell receptor beta chains from a single sample sequenced in a study of shared clonotypes between healthy human individuals (dated by TCRdb to about 2020). Receptor amplification or capture employed the immunoSEQ multiplex PCR assay. The table was pulled from immuneACCESS by TCRdb, which kept in-frame rearrangements only. Such tables lose some clones; where checked, under half of the loss comes from unresolved V genes, and the rest has no known cause. The sample contains around 350,000 clones, around four fifths of them found a single time. About 10% of the sample is taken by the ten largest. Sequenced sample: memory CD4+ T cells sorted from blood. The sample's cell subset or site, from its label and the paper: CD45RA-negative fraction. Receptors were obtained from a man under 40 in good health.

The rearrangement links TRBV28 to TRBJ1-5; 7 bases match TRBD1. The J segment lost 7 bases and the V segment lost 2 bases, leaving 8 bases of the junction unmatched. The CDR3 sequence is 15 residues long. CDR1 and CDR2 from the germline V gene are MDHEN and SYDVKM. The CDR3 DNA is TGTGCCAGCAGTTTACGAGGGGGCTCTGGCCAGCCCCAGCATTTT. This codes for CASSLRGGSGQPQHF.

This chain connects TRBV23-1 to TRBJ1-2, with D uncertain. TRBV23-1 belongs to the ORF category, with a function that is uncertain. The ends were cut back, 2 bases at V and 2 bases at J, with 21 bases in the middle. The CDR3 sequence is 18 residues long. CDR3 coding DNA: TGCGCCAGCAGTCAAACCCCCCCGATGAGGCCCCAAAACTATGGCTACACCTTC. This encodes CASSQTPPMRPQNYGYTF.

The chain employs TRBV5-8 and TRBJ2-5; D uncertain. The length of the CDR3 is 14 residues. Germline lookup yields CDR1 SGHTS and CDR2 YDEGEE. Trimming cost V 2 bases and J 4 bases, with 12 bases left between them. CDR3 sequence: CASSFVRAPETQYF. DNA of the CDR3: TGTGCCAGCAGCTTTGTTAGGGCCCCAGAGACCCAGTACTTC.

The gene calls are TRBV30 and TRBJ2-7, with TRBD1 matching over 8 bases. The CDR3 has 13 amino acids. J lost 4 bases, V lost 1 base, and 3 bases had no gene match. Germline V gene sequence: CDR1 GTSNPN, CDR2 SVGIG (reference sequence). The CDR3 nucleotides read TGTGCCTGGAGTGGGACAGGGATTTACGAGCAGTACTTC. This sequence encodes CAWSGTGIYEQYF.

The chain carries TRBV19 and TRBJ2-5, with a weak D call TRBD2 (6 bases). Germline CDR1 is LNHDA and CDR2 is SQIVND (reference sequence). The CDR3 sequence is 12 residues long. V dropped 7 bases and J dropped 8 bases, with 14 bases sitting between them. CDR3 sequence: CASTAGSGTQYF. CDR3 bases: TGTGCCAGTACGGCGGGGTCAGGAACCCAGTACTTC.

The V and J genes are TRBV5-4 and TRBJ2-7; the D gene is possibly TRBD2 (6 bases). The CDR3 has 16 amino acids. Germline lookup yields CDR1 SGHNT and CDR2 YYREEE (reference sequence). Trimming took off 4 bases at V and 5 bases at J, with 22 bases between the two ends. CDR3 region: CASSRTGLTSPHEQYF. In DNA, the CDR3 is TGTGCCAGCAGCCGTACGGGACTTACGAGCCCCCACGAGCAGTACTTC.

The chain is built from TRBV27 and TRBJ1-4; tentatively, D is TRBD1 (6 bases). Germline CDR1 MNHEY, CDR2 SMNVEV (reference sequence). V was clipped by 4 bases and J by 8 bases, with 14 bases between them. The CDR3 length is 14 residues. CDR3 DNA sequence: TGTGCCAGCAGTTCCGCGGACAGTCCGGAAAAACTGTTTTTT. As protein: CASSSADSPEKLFF.

V usage is TRBV18 and J usage is TRBJ2-3; TRBD2 matches at 13 bases. CDR1 and CDR2 from the germline V gene are KGHSH and LQKENI. The V gene end was trimmed by 5 bases and the J gene end by 10 bases; junction bases not matched to a gene: 18. This CDR3 spans 18 amino acids. CDR3 sequence reads: CASSSILAGGPESYAQYF. CDR3 DNA sequence: TGTGCCAGCTCATCAATACTAGCGGGAGGGCCCGAATCTTACGCGCAGTATTTT.

The chain employs TRBV7-9 and TRBJ2-7, with a weak D call TRBD1 (6 bases). The germline gives CDR1 SEHNR, CDR2 FQNEAQ (reference sequence). V was trimmed by 3 bases and J by 2 bases, leaving 20 bases between them. The length of the CDR3 is 17 residues. CDR3 nucleotides: TGTGCCAGCAGCTTCGACAGGAAAACGACAGAAACCTACGAGCAGTACTTC. Amino acid sequence: CASSFDRKTTETYEQYF.

This clone was counted a few times. This sequence joins TRBV10-3 and TRBJ2-1; D call uncertain. Trimming removed 4 bases from V and 6 bases from J, with 10 bases in between. This CDR3 has 13 residues. Germline V gene sequence: CDR1 ENHRY, CDR2 SYGVKD. The CDR3 region is CAISGRTSNEQFF. CDR3 bases: TGTGCCATCAGTGGACGGACCTCCAATGAGCAGTTCTTC.

This chain connects TRBV5-4 to TRBJ2-2, with D tentatively TRBD2 (5 bases). The germline gives CDR1 SGHNT, CDR2 YYREEE (reference sequence). The CDR3 contains 16 residues. The V end lost 0 bases, the J end lost 6 bases, and 15 bases lay between the germline ends. The CDR3 region has the DNA TGTGCCAGCAGCTTGGCCCTGAGCGGCTTTGCCGGGGAGCTGTTTTTT. This sequence encodes CASSLALSGFAGELFF.

The V call is TRBV7-2, the J call TRBJ1-5; TRBD1 matches 12 bases. Per the germline V gene, CDR1 is SGHTA and CDR2 is FQGNSA. The V and J ends lost 4 bases and 1 base, in that order; junction bases with no gene match: 5. The CDR3 totals 17 residues. The CDR3 spells CASSSGQGARSNQPQHF. CDR3 DNA sequence: TGTGCCAGCAGCTCGGGACAGGGGGCGCGGAGCAATCAGCCCCAGCATTTT.

V usage is TRBV11-2 and J usage is TRBJ2-1, with TRBD2 matching over 9 bases. The CDR3 consists of 17 residues. V was pared by 5 bases and J by 5 bases, with 13 bases of the junction left unmatched. The germline V gene has CDR1 SGHAT and CDR2 FQNNGV. CDR3 in DNA: TGTGCCAGCAGCCCCCGGAGTAGCGGGAGTTGGGACAATGAGCAGTTCTTC. Its translation is CASSPRSSGSWDNEQFF. The entire variable domain, with the rest obtained from reference TRBV11-2 and TRBJ2-1, is as follows: EAGVAQSPRYKIIEKRQSVAFWCNPISGHATLYWYQQILGQGPKLLIQFQNNGVVDDSQLPKDRFSAERLKGVDSTLKIQPAKLEDSAVYLCASSPRSSGSWDNEQFFGPGTRLTVL.

The V and J genes are TRBV2 and TRBJ1-4; 10 positions agree with TRBD1. With V trimmed by 3 bases and J by 7 bases, 2 bases remained unmatched. The CDR3 has 14 residues. Germline CDR1 and CDR2: SNHLY and FYNNEI. CDR3 DNA: TGTGCCAGCAGTGAGGGACAGGGGACTGAAAAACTGTTTTTT. Translation gives CASSEGQGTEKLFF. Using reference TRBV2 and TRBJ1-4 for the parts outside the CDR3, the full variable domain is EPEVTQTPSHQVTQMGQEVILRCVPISNHLYFYWYRQILGQKVEFLVSFYNNEISEKSEIFDDQFSVERPDGSNFTLKIRSTKLEDSAMYFCASSEGQGTEKLFFGSGTQLSVL.

This rearrangement joins TRBV6-1 to TRBJ1-2, with D perhaps matching TRBD1 (6 bases). CDR1 MNHNS and CDR2 SASEGT come from the germline V gene. CDR3 size: 15 residues. V was clipped by 1 base and J by 14 bases, with 23 bases between them. This CDR3 is CASSEEFSGGSWSTF. CDR3 nucleotide sequence: TGTGCCAGCAGTGAAGAATTTTCCGGGGGCTCATGGTCGACCTTC.

Comments on this clone: Within the sample, other DNA sequences also encode this same CDR3. The chain couples TRBV5-4 to TRBJ2-1, with 14 nucleotides matching TRBD2. V dropped 0 bases and J dropped 6; count of bases not matched to a gene: 2. The CDR3 extends over 16 amino acids. Germline assignment: CDR1 SGHNT and CDR2 YYREEE (reference sequence). The CDR3 DNA is TGTGCCAGCAGCTTGGCGGGGACTAGCGGGAGCAATGAGCAGTTCTTC. It codes for CASSLAGTSGSNEQFF.

The V and J genes are TRBV29-1 and TRBJ1-4, with D possibly being TRBD1 (5 bases). Germline CDR1 SQVTM, CDR2 ANQGSEA. This CDR3 contains 13 residues. V dropped 7 bases and J dropped 7 bases, with 16 bases sitting between them. In DNA, the CDR3 is TGCAGCGCCGCTCCAGGGTACGGTGAAAAACTGTTTTTT. The encoded protein is CSAAPGYGEKLFF.

The rearrangement joins TRBV29-1 to TRBJ2-1; TRBD2 aligns across 7 bases. J lost 7 bases, V lost 4 bases, and 7 bases had no gene match. The CDR3 is 13 residues long. CDR1 is SQVTM and CDR2 is ANQGSEA in the germline V gene. CDR3 DNA: TGCAGCGTTGTTTCCTGGGGAGGGAATGAGCAGTTCTTC. This gives the protein CSVVSWGGNEQFF.

This clone was counted at least ten times. The chain employs TRBV30 and TRBJ2-7, with a possible D match to TRBD1 (5 bases). The V gene lost 0 bases and the J gene lost 4 bases, with 10 bases spanning the gap. This CDR3 is built from 13 residues. The V gene's germline CDR1 is GTSNPN and CDR2 SVGIG (reference sequence). Written as DNA, the CDR3 is TGTGCCTGGAGTGTATCAGGGTGGTACGAGCAGTACTTC. This gives the protein CAWSVSGWYEQYF.

This chain uses TRBV11-1 with TRBJ1-3; D might be TRBD1 (6 bases). The CDR3 is made up of 14 amino acids. The ends were cut back, 5 bases at V and 4 bases at J, with 12 bases in the middle. Germline loops: CDR1 SGHAT, CDR2 FQDESV (reference sequence). This CDR3 is CASSGGLTGNTIYF. CDR3 sequence (DNA): TGTGCCAGCAGCGGGGGCCTTACGGGAAACACCATATATTTT.

The chain links TRBV5-8 to TRBJ2-3; D possibly corresponds to TRBD1 (5 bases). V was trimmed by 6 bases and J by 6 bases, leaving 20 bases between them. The germline CDR1 and CDR2 sequences are SGHTS and YDEGEE. This CDR3 region has 15 residues. DNA of the CDR3: TGTGCCAGCAACAAGGACGGACACAACACCGATACGCAGTATTTT. It is translated as CASNKDGHNTDTQYF. The full variable domain, its missing parts supplied by reference TRBV5-8 and TRBJ2-3, is EAGVTQSPTHLIKTRGQQATLRCSPISGHTSVYWYQQALGLGLQFLLWYDEGEERNRGNFPPRFSGRQFPNYSSELNVNALELEDSALYLCASNKDGHNTDTQYFGPGTRLTVL.

The V call is TRBV5-1, the J call TRBJ1-1; D gene ambiguous. Germline V gene data show CDR1 as SGHRS and CDR2 as YFSETQ. Trimming removed 5 bases at V and 2 bases at J, with 4 bases between. The CDR3 loop spans 11 amino acids. In DNA form, the CDR3 reads TGCGCCAGCAGGCTAAACACTGAAGCTTTCTTT. Translated, it gives CASRLNTEAFF. Full variable domain (rest looked up from reference TRBV5-1 and TRBJ1-1): KAGVTQTPRYLIKTRGQQVTLSCSPISGHRSVSWYQQTPGQGLQFLFEYFSETQRNKGNFPGRFSGRQFSNSRSEMNVSTLELGDSALYLCASRLNTEAFFGQGTRLTVV.

The chain recombines TRBV29-1 with TRBJ2-3; D possibly uses TRBD1 or TRBD2 (6 bases each). Germline-derived CDR1 and CDR2 are SQVTM and ANQGSEA. V lost 1 base and J 0 bases, leaving 20 bases between the germline ends. CDR3 size: 18 residues. The CDR3 loop is CSVEAGQGRGTSTDTQYF. In DNA, the CDR3 is TGCAGCGTTGAAGCGGGACAAGGACGAGGGACTAGCACAGATACGCAGTATTTT.

The V and J genes are TRBV28 and TRBJ2-7; D possibly corresponds to TRBD2 (5 bases). Germline CDR1 MDHEN, CDR2 SYDVKM. The CDR3 has 12 amino acids. V was pared by 8 bases and J by 7 bases, with 15 bases between. The CDR3 region is CASQLGEREQYF. CDR3 nucleotides: TGTGCCAGCCAGCTAGGAGAGCGGGAGCAGTACTTC. Full variable domain (remainder filled in from reference TRBV28 and TRBJ2-7): DVKVTQSSRYLVKRTGEKVFLECVQDMDHENMFWYRQDPGLGLRLIYFSYDVKMKEKGDIPEGYSVSREKKERFSLILESASTNQTSMYLCASQLGEREQYFGPGTRLTVT.

The chain recombines TRBV14 with TRBJ2-5; D is ambiguous. This CDR3 spans 13 amino acids. V was pared by 0 bases and J by 7 bases, with 9 bases between. Germline CDR1 SGHDN, CDR2 FVKESK. This chain's CDR3 is CASSQDPMGTQYF. As DNA, the CDR3 is TGTGCCAGCAGCCAAGACCCTATGGGGACCCAGTACTTC.

The J gene is TRBJ2-3, the V gene TRBV28; tentatively, D is TRBD2 (7 bases). The CDR3 has 16 amino acids. Germline V gene sequence: CDR1 MDHEN, CDR2 SYDVKM. V shed 5 bases and J shed 2 bases, with 17 bases lying between them. CDR3 bases: TGTGCCAGCAGTAACGCGGGGGCGGGACTCACAGATACGCAGTATTTT. Protein sequence: CASSNAGAGLTDTQYF.

The sample holds a few counts of this clone. The V call is TRBV28, the J call TRBJ2-1; no reliable D call. The CDR3 has 12 residues. Germline V gene lookup returns CDR1 MDHEN and CDR2 SYDVKM. Trimming took 3 bases from V and 7 from J, leaving 7 bases between them. CDR3 in DNA: TGTGCCAGCAGTTTCAGTTGGAATGAGCAGTTCTTC. Protein product: CASSFSWNEQFF.